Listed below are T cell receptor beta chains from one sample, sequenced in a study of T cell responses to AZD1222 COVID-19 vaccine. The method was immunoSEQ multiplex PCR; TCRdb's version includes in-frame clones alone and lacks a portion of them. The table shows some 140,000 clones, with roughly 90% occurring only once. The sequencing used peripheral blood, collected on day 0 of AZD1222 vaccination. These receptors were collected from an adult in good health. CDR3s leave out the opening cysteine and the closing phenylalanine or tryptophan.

CDR3 protein: ASSQELPWANTEAF
CDR3 length: 14
V gene: TRBV14

CDR3 protein: ASSQNRGDGYT
CDR3 length: 11
V gene: TRBV3-1/TRBV3-2

CDR3 protein: ASGTGLDYEQY
CDR3 length: 11
V gene: TRBV4-1

CDR3 protein: ACRRLGGSYTEAF
CDR3 length: 13
V gene: TRBV28

CDR3 protein: ASSQGGRVGQF
CDR3 length: 11
V gene: TRBV7-3

CDR3 protein: AWSLPGQGNEKLF
CDR3 length: 13
V gene: TRBV30

CDR3 protein: ASSSLNEQF
CDR3 length: 9
V gene: TRBV7-7

CDR3 protein: ASSPPWTPYEQY
CDR3 length: 12
V gene: TRBV7-9

CDR3 protein: ASSRHPGQGSYGYT
CDR3 length: 14
V gene: TRBV7-2

CDR3 protein: ASSPTGFSGNTIY
CDR3 length: 13
V gene: TRBV7-8

CDR3 protein: ASSIGRVYEQY
CDR3 length: 11
V gene: TRBV19

CDR3 protein: ASSISPSGVQRELF
CDR3 length: 14
V gene: TRBV19

CDR3 protein: ASSQRAGIYNEQF
CDR3 length: 13
V gene: TRBV6-4

CDR3 protein: ASRPGSGQGAKQPQH
CDR3 length: 15
V gene: TRBV28

CDR3 protein: ASTYQPNTGELF
CDR3 length: 12
V gene: TRBV27

CDR3 protein: ASSLTGGASGANVLT
CDR3 length: 15
V gene: TRBV28

CDR3 protein: ASSLSGGTYGYT
CDR3 length: 12
V gene: TRBV27

CDR3 protein: ASSLEAAGTSGYNEQF
CDR3 length: 16
V gene: TRBV4-1

CDR3 protein: ASRRSSAGAADTQY
CDR3 length: 14
V gene: TRBV7-2

CDR3 protein: ASSFAGSYEQY
CDR3 length: 11
V gene: TRBV27

CDR3 protein: TSSQANYGYT
CDR3 length: 10
V gene: TRBV1

CDR3 protein: ASSPSGGLAVGPAKNIQY
CDR3 length: 18
V gene: TRBV7-8

CDR3 protein: ASSSTGTGSYEQY
CDR3 length: 13
V gene: TRBV5-1

CDR3 protein: ASSQVGLGMAGELF
CDR3 length: 14
V gene: TRBV14

CDR3 protein: ASSVLAGLSTDTQY
CDR3 length: 14
V gene: TRBV9

CDR3 protein: ASSLDQAGGLYEQY
CDR3 length: 14
V gene: TRBV11-1